This T cell receptor (beta chain) was profiled in a study of blood T cell repertoires in COVID-19 (dated by TCRdb to the early 2020s). Some background on the complete study: Samples from collaborators originated in the United States, Italy and Spain and spanned both the acute and convalescent phases of COVID-19. The prospective study material was composed of cDNA or gDNA derived from T cells, B-cell-depleted T cells, or PBMCs. Deeply sampled blood TCRbeta repertoires from subjects exposed to, actively infected with, or recovered from COVID-19 were included in the dataset. The repertoires were released in a freely available public database meant as a resource for research on the immune response to SARS-CoV-2. Samples were obtained from the ongoing ImmuneRACE study (first 160 participants) and from 1,254 subjects provided by 6 global collaborators. Sample metadata almost always included a de-identified subject ID, COVID-19 status, age in years and sex. HLA class I and class II types, where available, came from metadata supplied by the sample provider rather than from assay-based typing. Points the paper makes about the study in general: Clinical and demographic metadata were provided uncurated, with the amount varying by source and participant.

Regarding this clone: The specificity of this receptor is unknown. There are no base qualities to consult, and no much larger clone falls within one base.

TCRbeta CDR3 regions were amplified from genomic DNA using the immunoSEQ Assay, a bias-controlled multiplex PCR. Per the original workflow: Nucleated cell counts per sample were estimated from amplification of reference gene primers within the assay. To quantify the absolute abundance of each unique TCRbeta CDR3 rearrangement, sequence reads were collapsed and filtered. For each sample, productive Simpson clonality was calculated by taking the square root of Simpson's diversity index across productive rearrangements. Imported from immuneACCESS, the table was reduced by TCRdb to in-frame sequences with V and J called. These copies leave out some clones; in studies compared against another copy, an unresolved V gene accounts for under half, and the cause of the remainder is not known. Clone size and the V and J calls come from that table; the DNA yielded D and trimming. Across this sample there are more than 95,000 clones, with around two thirds seen only once. The top ten clonotypes cover over 2% of the sample.

Each collaborating institution followed its own protocols to collect whole blood in K2EDTA tubes. For TCRbeta analysis, collaborators shipped samples in one of three forms: frozen whole blood, isolated PBMCs, or DNA extracted from either of those sample types. Including cysteine and phenylalanine, the CDR3 has 11 amino acids. Only the CDR3 portion is preserved as DNA: 33 bases, with reading frame beginning at the first base. The germline V gene provides CDR1 MDHEN and CDR2 SYDVKM. V and J lose 6 bases and 5 bases, and a span of 5 bases separates them. The sequencing input was peripheral blood. This sequence originates from a woman in her 70s with acute or convalescent COVID-19. The V gene is TRBV28 and the J gene is TRBJ2-1; no confident D gene assignment can be made. The encoded CDR3 is CASSRNNEQFF. The bases read TGTGCCAGCAGCAGAAACAATGAGCAGTTCTTC. Full variable domain (CDR3 extended with the reference TRBV28 and TRBJ2-1 proteins): DVKVTQSSRYLVKRTGEKVFLECVQDMDHENMFWYRQDPGLGLRLIYFSYDVKMKEKGDIPEGYSVSREKKERFSLILESASTNQTSMYLCASSRNNEQFFGPGTRLTVL.